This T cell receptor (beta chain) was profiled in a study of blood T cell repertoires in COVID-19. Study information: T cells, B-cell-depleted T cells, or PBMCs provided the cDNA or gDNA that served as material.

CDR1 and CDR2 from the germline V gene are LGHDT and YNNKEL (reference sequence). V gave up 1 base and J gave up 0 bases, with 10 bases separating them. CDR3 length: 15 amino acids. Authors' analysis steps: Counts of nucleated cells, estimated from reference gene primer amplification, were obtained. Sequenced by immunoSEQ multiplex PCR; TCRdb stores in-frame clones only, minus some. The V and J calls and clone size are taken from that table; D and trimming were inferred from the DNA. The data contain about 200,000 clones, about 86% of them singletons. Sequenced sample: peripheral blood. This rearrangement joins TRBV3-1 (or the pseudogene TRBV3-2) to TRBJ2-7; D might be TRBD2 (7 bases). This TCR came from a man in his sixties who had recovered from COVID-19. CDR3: CASSQGGGVSYEQYF. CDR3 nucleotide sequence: TGTGCCAGCAGCCAAGGGGGGGGCGTCTCCTACGAGCAGTACTTC.